This passage covers 11 T cell receptor beta chains from one sample sequenced in a study of blood T cell repertoires in COVID-19. Clones were read by immunoSEQ multiplex PCR, and TCRdb kept only the in-frame ones, dropping some. The sample yields roughly 200,000 clones, about 81% seen once. The specimen sequenced was peripheral blood. These receptors all come from an elderly woman with COVID-19, enrolled during active disease.

The CDR3 DNA reads TGTGCCAGCTCACCCACAGGGGGCGTCACTGAAGCTTTCTTT. Translating it yields CASSPTGGVTEAFF. The J gene is TRBJ1-1, the V gene TRBV18; 9 bases agree with TRBD1. Germline V lookup: CDR1 KGHSH, CDR2 LQKENI. The CDR3 is 14 amino acids. With V trimmed by 3 bases and J by 4 bases, 3 bases remained unmatched.

The chain carries TRBV20-1 and TRBJ2-7; maybe TRBD2 (6 bases). Trimming left V 3 bases short and J 2 bases short, with 11 bases between. The length of the CDR3 is 13 residues. CDR1 DFQATT and CDR2 SNEGSKA come from the germline V gene (reference sequence). Here the CDR3 reads CSASMAGTYEQYF. The CDR3 nucleotides are TGCAGTGCTAGTATGGCGGGAACCTACGAGCAGTACTTC.

This clone has just a few counts. J is TRBJ1-4 and V is TRBV30, with 8 bases matching TRBD1. The CDR3 consists of 15 residues. CDR1 and CDR2 (germline): GTSNPN, SVGIG (reference sequence). Trimming removed 4 bases from V and 4 bases from J; junction bases left unmatched: 8. The CDR3 loop reads CAWNQGARINEKLFF. DNA for the CDR3: TGTGCCTGGAACCAGGGGGCACGCATTAATGAAAAACTGTTTTTT.

The gene calls are TRBV16 and TRBJ1-5; no definite D call. V gave up 0 bases and J gave up 5 bases, with 5 bases separating them. Germline assignment: CDR1 KGHSY and CDR2 FQNENV. The CDR3 extends over 13 amino acids. This chain's CDR3 is CASSQSADQPQHF. The CDR3 DNA is TGTGCCAGCAGCCAATCGGCGGATCAGCCCCAGCATTTT.

The chain carries TRBV5-1 and TRBJ1-4; D not resolved. Trimming pared 1 base from V and 5 bases from J, leaving 12 bases between. This CDR3 spans 15 amino acids. The germline CDR1 and CDR2 sequences are SGHRS and YFSETQ. The CDR3 here is CASSLMTGLNEKLFF. The CDR3, as DNA: TGCGCCAGCAGCTTGATGACGGGTTTAAATGAAAAACTGTTTTTT. Combining the CDR3 with reference TRBV5-1 and TRBJ1-4 gives the whole variable domain KAGVTQTPRYLIKTRGQQVTLSCSPISGHRSVSWYQQTPGQGLQFLFEYFSETQRNKGNFPGRFSGRQFSNSRSEMNVSTLELGDSALYLCASSLMTGLNEKLFFGSGTQLSVL.

This chain links TRBV3-1 (or the pseudogene TRBV3-2) with TRBJ2-7; TRBD2 agrees at 10 bases. Germline trimming cut 2 bases from V and 7 bases from J; bases unmatched to any gene: 11. Per the germline V gene, CDR1 is LGHDT and CDR2 is YNNKEL (reference sequence). The CDR3 sequence is 16 residues long. The CDR3 DNA reads TGTGCCAGCAGCCAACGGCTCTCTAGCGGGGGACCAGAGCAGTACTTC. It is translated as CASSQRLSSGGPEQYF.

The J gene is TRBJ2-5, the V gene TRBV5-4, with a tentative D call TRBD2 (6 bases). The CDR3 sequence is 16 residues long. V lost 0 bases and J 3 bases, leaving 15 bases between the germline ends. Germline values: CDR1 SGHNT, CDR2 YYREEE (reference sequence). The CDR3 region has the DNA TGTGCCAGCAGCTTGGCATGGCGGGGAGAAAAAGAGACCCAGTACTTC. Protein sequence: CASSLAWRGEKETQYF.

V gene TRBV18 combines with J gene TRBJ1-6; D gene uncertain. V gave up 1 base and J gave up 4 bases, with 8 bases separating them. This CDR3 is built from 15 residues. Germline CDR1 is KGHSH and CDR2 is LQKENI. The CDR3 sequence is CASSPQEMYNSPLHF. In DNA form, the CDR3 reads TGTGCCAGCTCACCACAGGAGATGTATAATTCACCCCTCCACTTT. The full variable domain, its missing parts supplied by reference TRBV18 and TRBJ1-6, is NAGVMQNPRHLVRRRGQEARLRCSPMKGHSHVYWYRQLPEEGLKFMVYLQKENIIDESGMPKERFSAEFPKEGPSILRIQQVVRGDSAAYFCASSPQEMYNSPLHFGNGTRLTVT.

V usage is TRBV6-5 and J usage is TRBJ2-5, with D possibly matching TRBD2 (7 bases). Germline loops: CDR1 MNHEY, CDR2 SVGAGI. Trimming stripped 4 bases from V and 5 bases from J, with 14 bases between. CDR3 length equals 14 residues. The CDR3 region has the DNA TGTGCCAGCAGTTGGGGGGGGGCCGGGGAGACCCAGTACTTC. The encoded protein is CASSWGGAGETQYF.

The chain's CDR3 is CASSWRSGGIYNEQFF. Written as DNA, the CDR3 is TGCGCCAGCAGCTGGCGTTCAGGGGGCATCTACAATGAGCAGTTCTTC. The chain links TRBV5-1 to TRBJ2-1; TRBD1 aligns across 8 bases. After removal of 3 bases from V and 3 bases from J, the junction contained 8 bases not matched to a gene. Germline V lookup: CDR1 SGHRS, CDR2 YFSETQ. This CDR3 spans 16 amino acids.

The V call is TRBV6-1, the J call TRBJ2-1; the D gene is possibly TRBD2 (7 bases). The V gene's germline CDR1 is MNHNS and CDR2 SASEGT. V lost 3 bases to trimming and J lost 5 bases, with 17 bases between them. This CDR3 is built from 16 residues. Here the CDR3 DNA reads TGTGCCAGCAGTGATCTAGGGGGGGCTAAGGACAATGAGCAGTTCTTC. Amino acids: CASSDLGGAKDNEQFF.